The 2 T cell receptor beta chains given below trace back to one sample, sequenced in a study of blood T cells in healthy people across ages (dated by TCRdb to between 2014 and 2017). Libraries were prepared through 5' RACE. The instrument was an Illumina HiSeq 2500. A second PCR of roughly 7 to 11 cycles was performed with a sample-barcoded 5' primer and a J-beta primer mix. Clones were called with MiXCR by TCRdb after fastp trimmed the public reads at Q25, and only in-frame beta chains were retained. Identical CDR3 protein sequences are pooled into one entry, listed with their most common genes and DNA. The sample has roughly 700,000 distinct CDR3 sequences on record, 25% of them singletons. Of the sample, 9.4% is held by the ten largest clones. These data also formed part of another study, on T cells of mothers and their children.

Material for sequencing was blood. The receptors were gathered from a boy younger than 18 in good health.

This CDR3 reads CSPDRQLRYYGYTF. The CDR3 nucleotides are TGCAGTCCAGACAGACAGTTGAGATACTATGGCTACACCTTC. V gene TRBV20-1 combines with J gene TRBJ1-2; the D gene is possibly TRBD1 (5 bases). Trimming took off 8 bases at V and 3 bases at J, with 19 bases between the two ends. Germline V gene sequence: CDR1 DFQATT, CDR2 SNEGSKA (reference sequence). This CDR3 contains 14 residues.

The chain's CDR3 is CASRLAGPGDDEQYF. CDR3 DNA: TGTGCCAGCAGACTAGCGGGACCTGGGGATGACGAGCAGTACTTC. This chain uses TRBV12-3 or TRBV12-4 with TRBJ2-5, with 10 bases aligning to TRBD2. The end of the DNA aligns better with TRBJ2-7, so the J call may be wrong. The CDR3 totals 15 residues.